This TCR beta chain was sequenced for a study of blood T cell repertoires in COVID-19. About the research overall: PBMCs, B-cell-depleted T cells, or T cells were the source of the cDNA or gDNA that made up the material.

Authors' processing steps: How many nucleated cells were present was estimated from reference gene primer amplification. Some clones are missing from TCRdb's copy, which holds only in-frame ones; the method was immunoSEQ multiplex PCR. V, J and clone size derive from that table, while D and trimming were established from the DNA sequence. The table has 400,000 or so clones, about 89% seen once. The age range of participants was about 18 to 100 years, with residence in under 25 US areas. Sequenced material: PBMCs or T cells enriched from blood (not recorded which). The TCR sequence derives from a man in his forties in a cohort exposed to, infected with or recovered from COVID-19 (not recorded which).

DNA of the CDR3: TGTGCCAGCAGCCCCCGGGGGGGCATCCTCTATGGCTACACCTTC. This encodes CASSPRGGILYGYTF. This chain connects TRBV7-9 to TRBJ1-2; maybe TRBD1 (6 bases). The CDR3 covers 15 residues. Trimming stripped 5 bases from V and 4 bases from J, with 17 bases between. The germline CDR1 and CDR2 sequences are SEHNR and FQNEAQ (reference sequence). Together with reference TRBV7-9 and TRBJ1-2, the CDR3 gives the full variable domain: DTGVSQNPRHKITKRGQNVTFRCDPISEHNRLYWYRQTLGQGPEFLTYFQNEAQLEKSRLLSDRFSAERPKGSFSTLEIQRTEQGDSAMYLCASSPRGGILYGYTFGSGTRLTVV.